This T cell receptor (beta chain) was captured in a study of blood T cells in healthy people across ages. Points from the study as a whole: Not knowing donor CMV status may have confounded expanded clonotype changes.

Germline values: CDR1 MNHEY, CDR2 SVGAGI. The length of the CDR3 is 16 residues. The ends lost 4 bases at V and 0 bases at J; junction bases unmatched: 6. A sample-barcoded 5' primer and a J-beta primer mix were used in a second PCR of about 6 to 11 cycles. TCRdb fed the 5' RACE reads into MiXCR, producing one record per CDR3 protein. The data hold 1.5 million to 2 million distinct CDR3 sequences, with around half observed a single time. Those donating, healthy Caucasian individuals from Russia, were aged roughly 6 to 95. This clonotype was recorded only once. Its cognate antigen is unknown. The chain employs TRBV6-5 and TRBJ2-1; 7 nucleotides align to TRBD1. The receptor's source is a woman aged 40 to 49 in good health. The sequenced sample was blood. This CDR3 is CASSSTRQGSYNEQFF. Written as DNA, the CDR3 is TGTGCCAGCAGTTCCACCCGACAGGGCTCCTACAATGAGCAGTTCTTC.